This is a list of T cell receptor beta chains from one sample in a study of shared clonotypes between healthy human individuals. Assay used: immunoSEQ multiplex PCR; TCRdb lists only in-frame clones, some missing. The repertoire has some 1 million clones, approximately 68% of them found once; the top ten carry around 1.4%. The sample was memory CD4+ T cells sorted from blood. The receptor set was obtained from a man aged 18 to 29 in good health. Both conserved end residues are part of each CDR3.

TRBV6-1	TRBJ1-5	CASSELGGGYSNQPQHF
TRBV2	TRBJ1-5	CASSEVVSNQPQHF
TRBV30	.	CAWSVLGGQGRYEQYF
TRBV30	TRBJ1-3	CAWRSRGDTIYF
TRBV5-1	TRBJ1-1	CASSFGQGNTEAFF
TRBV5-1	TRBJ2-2	CASGRTTATTGELFF
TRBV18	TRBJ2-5	CASSQNSGAFGVEAQYF
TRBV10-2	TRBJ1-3	CASSATGASGNTIYF
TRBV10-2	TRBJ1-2	CASSEMAGYGYTF
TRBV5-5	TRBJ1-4	CASSPVTQGGKLFF
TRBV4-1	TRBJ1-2	CASSQGQGLAGGYTF
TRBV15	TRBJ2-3	CATSRRDSGGTDTQYF
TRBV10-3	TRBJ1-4	CAIGRAINEKLFF
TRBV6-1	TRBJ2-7	CASKGGQVGHYEQYF
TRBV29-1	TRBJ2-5	CSVEVGTAKETQYF
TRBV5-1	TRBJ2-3	CASSQRTSGRTDTQYF
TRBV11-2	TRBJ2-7	CASSIHTGGIYYEQYF
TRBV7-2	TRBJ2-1	CASSLEWGSSYNEQFF
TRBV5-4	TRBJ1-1	CASSPGQRNTEAFF
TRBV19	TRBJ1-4	CASSGYRGRNGNEKLFF
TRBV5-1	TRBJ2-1	CASSSGLAVYNEQFF
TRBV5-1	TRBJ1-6	CASSLRGQGNSPLHF
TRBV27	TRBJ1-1	CASRMGWGPDTEAFF
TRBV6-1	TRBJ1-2	CASSAETGENYGYTF
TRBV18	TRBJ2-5	CASSPQWYSQETQYF
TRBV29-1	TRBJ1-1	CSAGQANTEAFF
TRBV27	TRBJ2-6	CASSRLDTGANVLTF
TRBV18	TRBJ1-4	CASSKGRNEKLFF
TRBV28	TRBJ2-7	CASRGARKSYEQYF
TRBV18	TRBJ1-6	CASSPLPGWGTPLHF
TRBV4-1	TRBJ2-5	CASSQDVGRLKTQYF
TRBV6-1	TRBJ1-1	CASSRQGLNTEAFF
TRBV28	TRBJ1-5	CASSSLRRISNQPQHF
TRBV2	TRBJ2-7	CASKVRANEQYF
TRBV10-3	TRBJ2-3	CAISNKGIGTDTQYF
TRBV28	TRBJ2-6	CASSLSFQGQGANVLTF
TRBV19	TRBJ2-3	CASSTGLAGGTDTQYF
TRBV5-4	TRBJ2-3	CASSGTGGAADTQYF
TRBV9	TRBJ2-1	CASSVSGGLYNEQFF
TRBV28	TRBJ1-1	CALRAPPNTEAFF
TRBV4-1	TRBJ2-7	CASSQELATPREQYF
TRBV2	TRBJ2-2	CASKTASTGELFF
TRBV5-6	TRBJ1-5	CASSLDNQPQHF
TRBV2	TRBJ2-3	CASSVGRGGSTDTQYF
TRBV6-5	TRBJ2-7	CASSATSGYEQYF
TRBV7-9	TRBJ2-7	CASSSGLSTYEQYF
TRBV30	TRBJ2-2	CAWRWAGAGELFF
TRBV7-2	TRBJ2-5	CASSSSGGAQETQYF
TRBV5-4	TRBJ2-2	CASSLTHNTGELFF
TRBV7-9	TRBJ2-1	CASSPSPLQYNEQFF
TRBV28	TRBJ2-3	CASSRPWGQGPADTQYF
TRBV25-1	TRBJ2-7	CASSPQKTRSYEQYF